This TCR beta chain was sequenced during a study of cytomegalovirus exposure and HLA in healthy donors. Primers for the PCR totalled 60 Vbeta and 13 Jbeta. The table came from immunoSEQ multiplex PCR; TCRdb's copy has only in-frame clones and leaves some out. This sample carries some 160,000 clones, 65% to 85% of them seen once, and the ten largest clones take 1% to 1.5%. Germline values: CDR1 MGHRA, CDR2 YSYEKL. V was trimmed by 1 base and J by 7 bases, leaving 11 bases between them. This CDR3 is built from 14 residues. The clonotype originates from a man in his forties or fifties in good health and CMV-seropositive. V and J are TRBV4-1 and TRBJ2-1; a possible D gene is TRBD1 (6 bases). Input material: PBMCs. The CDR3 region is CASSQVGRGNEQFF. The CDR3 DNA reads as TGCGCCAGCAGCCAAGTGGGCAGGGGAAATGAGCAGTTCTTC.